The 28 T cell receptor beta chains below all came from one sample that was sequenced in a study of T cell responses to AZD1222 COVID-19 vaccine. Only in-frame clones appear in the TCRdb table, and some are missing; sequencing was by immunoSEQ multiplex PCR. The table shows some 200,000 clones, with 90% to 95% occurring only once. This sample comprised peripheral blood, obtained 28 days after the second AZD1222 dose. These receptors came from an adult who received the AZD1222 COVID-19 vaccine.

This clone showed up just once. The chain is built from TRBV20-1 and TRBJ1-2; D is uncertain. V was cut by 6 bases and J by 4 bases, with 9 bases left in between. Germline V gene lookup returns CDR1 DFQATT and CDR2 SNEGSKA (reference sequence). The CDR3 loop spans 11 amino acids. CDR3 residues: CSAHPGYGYTF. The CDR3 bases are TGCAGTGCCCACCCGGGCTATGGCTACACCTTC.

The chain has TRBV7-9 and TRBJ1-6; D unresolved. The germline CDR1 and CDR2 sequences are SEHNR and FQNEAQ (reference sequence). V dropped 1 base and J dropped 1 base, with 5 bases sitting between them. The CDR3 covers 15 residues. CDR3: CASSLGASYNSPLHF. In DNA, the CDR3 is TGTGCCAGCAGCTTAGGGGCATCCTATAATTCACCCCTCCACTTT.

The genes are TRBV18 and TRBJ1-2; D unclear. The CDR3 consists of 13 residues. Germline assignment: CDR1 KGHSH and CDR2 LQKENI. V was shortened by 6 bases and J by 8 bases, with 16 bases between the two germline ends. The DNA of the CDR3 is TGTGCCAGCTCCGAGGAGCGGGCGGGAGGCTACACCTTC. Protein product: CASSEERAGGYTF.

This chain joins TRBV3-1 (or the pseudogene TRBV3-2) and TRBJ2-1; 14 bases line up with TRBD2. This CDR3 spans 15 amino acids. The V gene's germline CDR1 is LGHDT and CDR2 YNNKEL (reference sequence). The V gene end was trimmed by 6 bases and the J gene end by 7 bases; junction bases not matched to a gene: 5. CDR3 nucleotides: TGTGCCAGCAGTTCTAGACTAGCGGGGGGGAATGAGCAGTTCTTC. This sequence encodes CASSSRLAGGNEQFF.

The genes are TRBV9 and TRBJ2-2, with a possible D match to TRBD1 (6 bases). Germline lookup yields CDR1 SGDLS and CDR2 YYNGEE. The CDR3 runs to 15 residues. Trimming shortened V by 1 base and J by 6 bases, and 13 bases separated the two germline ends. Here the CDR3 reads CASSVLSRGPGELFF. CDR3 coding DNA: TGTGCCAGCAGCGTACTGTCCAGGGGCCCCGGGGAGCTGTTTTTT.

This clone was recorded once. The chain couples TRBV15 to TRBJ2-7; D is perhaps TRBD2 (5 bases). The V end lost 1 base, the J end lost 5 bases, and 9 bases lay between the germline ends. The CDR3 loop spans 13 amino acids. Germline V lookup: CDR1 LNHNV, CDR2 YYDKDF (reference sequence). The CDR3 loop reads CATSRGRVHEQYF. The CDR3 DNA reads TGTGCCACCAGCAGAGGGCGGGTCCACGAGCAGTACTTC.

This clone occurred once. The CDR3 sequence is CASTAGGRNEKLFF. The DNA for the CDR3 is TGTGCCAGCACCGCGGGGGGACGCAATGAAAAACTGTTTTTT. The genes are TRBV27 and TRBJ1-4; perhaps TRBD1 as D (5 bases). V shed 7 bases and J shed 5 bases, with 14 bases lying between them. Germline lookup yields CDR1 MNHEY and CDR2 SMNVEV (reference sequence). The length of the CDR3 is 14 residues.

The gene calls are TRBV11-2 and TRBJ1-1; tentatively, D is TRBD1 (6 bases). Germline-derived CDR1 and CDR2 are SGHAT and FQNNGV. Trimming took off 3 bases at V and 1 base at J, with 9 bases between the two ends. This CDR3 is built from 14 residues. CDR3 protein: CASSFQGRNTEAFF. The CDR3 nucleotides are TGTGCCAGCAGCTTCCAGGGGAGGAACACTGAAGCTTTCTTT.

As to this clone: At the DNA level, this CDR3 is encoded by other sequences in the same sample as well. DNA of the CDR3: TGTGCCAGCAGGGGGACGGCGTATGGCTACACCTTC. Its translation is CASRGTAYGYTF. V gene TRBV2 combines with J gene TRBJ1-2, with D perhaps matching TRBD1 (5 bases). Trimming took 6 bases from V and 5 from J, leaving 10 bases between them. Germline V gene sequence: CDR1 SNHLY, CDR2 FYNNEI. This CDR3 has 12 amino acids.

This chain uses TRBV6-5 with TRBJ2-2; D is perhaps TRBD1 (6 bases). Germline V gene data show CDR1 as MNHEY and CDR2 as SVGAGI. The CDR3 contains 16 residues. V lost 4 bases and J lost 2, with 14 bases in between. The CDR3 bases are TGTGCCAGCAGTTGGGGGCCTGGACTCAACACCGGGGAGCTGTTTTTT. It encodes CASSWGPGLNTGELFF.

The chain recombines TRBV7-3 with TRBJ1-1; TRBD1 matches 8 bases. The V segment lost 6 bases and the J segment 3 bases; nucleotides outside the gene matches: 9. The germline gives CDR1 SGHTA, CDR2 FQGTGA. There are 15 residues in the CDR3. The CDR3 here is CASSSQGARYTEAFF. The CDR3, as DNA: TGTGCCAGCAGTTCGCAGGGGGCCAGGTACACTGAAGCTTTCTTT.

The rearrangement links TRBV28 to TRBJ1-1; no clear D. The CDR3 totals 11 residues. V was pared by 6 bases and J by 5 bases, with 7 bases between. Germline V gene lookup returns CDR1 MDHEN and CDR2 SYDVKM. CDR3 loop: CASRQATEAFF. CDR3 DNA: TGTGCCAGCAGGCAGGCTACTGAAGCTTTCTTT.

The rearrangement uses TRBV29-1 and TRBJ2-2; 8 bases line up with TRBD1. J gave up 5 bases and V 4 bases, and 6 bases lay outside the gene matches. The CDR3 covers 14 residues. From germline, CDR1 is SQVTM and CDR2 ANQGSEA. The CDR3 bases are TGCAGCGTTGGGACAGGGTTGAGTACCGGGGAGCTGTTTTTT. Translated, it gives CSVGTGLSTGELFF.

The CDR3 region has the DNA TGTGCCAGCAGCCCCCGGGCCGATAGCAATCAGCCCCAGCATTTT. Its translation is CASSPRADSNQPQHF. The chain links TRBV4-2 to TRBJ1-5; D is ambiguous. V lost 4 bases, J lost 0 bases, and 10 bases lay in between. In germline, CDR1 is LGHNA, CDR2 YNFKEQ. The CDR3 is made up of 15 amino acids.

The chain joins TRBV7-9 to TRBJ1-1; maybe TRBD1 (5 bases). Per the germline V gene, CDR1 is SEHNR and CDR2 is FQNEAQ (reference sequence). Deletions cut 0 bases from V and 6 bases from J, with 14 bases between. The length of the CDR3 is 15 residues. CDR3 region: CASSLAQGSSSEAFF. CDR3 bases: TGTGCCAGCAGCTTAGCGCAGGGTTCGTCGTCTGAAGCTTTCTTT.

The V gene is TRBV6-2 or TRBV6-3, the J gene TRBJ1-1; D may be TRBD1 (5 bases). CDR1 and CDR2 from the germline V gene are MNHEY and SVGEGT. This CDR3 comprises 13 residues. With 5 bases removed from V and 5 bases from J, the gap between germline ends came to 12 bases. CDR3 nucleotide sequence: TGTGCCAGCAGTCTGGCGGGACGGACTGAAGCTTTCTTT. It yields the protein CASSLAGRTEAFF.

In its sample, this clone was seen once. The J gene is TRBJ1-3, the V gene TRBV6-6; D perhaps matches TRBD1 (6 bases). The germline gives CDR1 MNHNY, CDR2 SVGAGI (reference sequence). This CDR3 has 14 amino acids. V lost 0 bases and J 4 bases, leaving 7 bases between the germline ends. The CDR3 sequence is CASSYSTGGNTIYF. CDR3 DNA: TGTGCCAGCAGTTACTCTACAGGGGGAAACACCATATATTTT.

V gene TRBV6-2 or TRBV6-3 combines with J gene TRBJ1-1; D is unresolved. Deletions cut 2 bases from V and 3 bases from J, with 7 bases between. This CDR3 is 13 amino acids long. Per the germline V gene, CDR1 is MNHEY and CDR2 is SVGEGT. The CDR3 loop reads CASSYSYYTEAFF. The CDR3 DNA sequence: TGTGCCAGCAGTTACAGCTACTACACTGAAGCTTTCTTT.

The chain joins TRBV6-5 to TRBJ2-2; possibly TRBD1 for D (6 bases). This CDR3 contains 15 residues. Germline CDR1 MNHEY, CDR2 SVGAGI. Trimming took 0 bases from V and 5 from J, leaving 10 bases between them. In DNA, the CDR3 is TGTGCCAGCAGTTACTCGGACAGAAGGACCGGGGAGCTGTTTTTT. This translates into CASSYSDRRTGELFF.

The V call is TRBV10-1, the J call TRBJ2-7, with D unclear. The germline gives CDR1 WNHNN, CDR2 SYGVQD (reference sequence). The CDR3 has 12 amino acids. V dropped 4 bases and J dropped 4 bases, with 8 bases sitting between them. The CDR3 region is CASSASRYEQYF. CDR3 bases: TGCGCCAGCAGTGCCAGCAGGTACGAGCAGTACTTC.

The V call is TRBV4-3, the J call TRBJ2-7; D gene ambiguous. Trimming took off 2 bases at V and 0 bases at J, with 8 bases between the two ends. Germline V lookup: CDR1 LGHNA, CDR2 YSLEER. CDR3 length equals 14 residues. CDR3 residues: CASSQQSSSYEQYF. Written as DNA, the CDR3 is TGCGCCAGCAGCCAACAATCTAGCTCCTACGAGCAGTACTTC.

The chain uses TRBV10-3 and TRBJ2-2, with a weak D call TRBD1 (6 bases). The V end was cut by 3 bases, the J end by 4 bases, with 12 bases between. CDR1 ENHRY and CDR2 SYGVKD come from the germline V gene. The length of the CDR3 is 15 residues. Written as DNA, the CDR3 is TGTGCCATCAGTGATAAGGGGACAAGCACCGGGGAGCTGTTTTTT. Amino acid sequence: CAISDKGTSTGELFF.

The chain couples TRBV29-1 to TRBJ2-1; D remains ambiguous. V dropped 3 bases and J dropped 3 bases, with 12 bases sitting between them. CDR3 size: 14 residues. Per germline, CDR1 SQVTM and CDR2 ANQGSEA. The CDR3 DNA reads TGCAGCGTTGAGGACCATCTACTCTACAATGAGCAGTTCTTC. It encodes CSVEDHLLYNEQFF.

The CDR3 reads CASSSGQGDQPQHF. The CDR3 DNA follows: TGTGCCAGCAGTTCCGGACAGGGAGATCAGCCCCAGCATTTT. The rearrangement joins TRBV28 to TRBJ1-5; 8 bases match TRBD1. The germline V gene has CDR1 MDHEN and CDR2 SYDVKM. Trimming took 4 bases from V and 5 from J; bases not matched to a gene: 4. The CDR3 runs 14 residues.

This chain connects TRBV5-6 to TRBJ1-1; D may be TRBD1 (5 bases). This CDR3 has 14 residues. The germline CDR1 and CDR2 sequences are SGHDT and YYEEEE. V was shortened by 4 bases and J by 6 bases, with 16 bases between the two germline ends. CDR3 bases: TGTGCCAGCAGCCTCCGGGGCCCCTTCCCTGAAGCTTTCTTT. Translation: CASSLRGPFPEAFF.

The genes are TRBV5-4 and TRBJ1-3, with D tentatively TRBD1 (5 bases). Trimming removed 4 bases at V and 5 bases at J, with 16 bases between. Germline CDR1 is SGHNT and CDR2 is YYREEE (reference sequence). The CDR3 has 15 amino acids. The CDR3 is CASSPAGGDRNTIYF. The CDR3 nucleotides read TGTGCCAGCAGCCCTGCGGGAGGGGATAGAAACACCATATATTTT.

The CDR3 region has the DNA TGTGCCAGCAGTTGGCGGACCGGGGAGCTGTTTTTT. Translating it yields CASSWRTGELFF. This chain joins TRBV6-5 and TRBJ2-2; no definite D call. V lost 4 bases, J lost 5 bases, and 5 bases lay in between. Germline lookup yields CDR1 MNHEY and CDR2 SVGAGI. The CDR3 is made up of 12 amino acids.

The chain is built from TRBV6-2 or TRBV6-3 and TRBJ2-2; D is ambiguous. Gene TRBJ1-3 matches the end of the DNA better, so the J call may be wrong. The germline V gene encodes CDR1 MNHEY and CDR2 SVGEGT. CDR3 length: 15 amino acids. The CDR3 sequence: CASSSGGFLGNTIYF. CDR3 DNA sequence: TGTGCCAGCAGCTCCGGAGGGTTTCTCGGAAACACCATATATTTT.